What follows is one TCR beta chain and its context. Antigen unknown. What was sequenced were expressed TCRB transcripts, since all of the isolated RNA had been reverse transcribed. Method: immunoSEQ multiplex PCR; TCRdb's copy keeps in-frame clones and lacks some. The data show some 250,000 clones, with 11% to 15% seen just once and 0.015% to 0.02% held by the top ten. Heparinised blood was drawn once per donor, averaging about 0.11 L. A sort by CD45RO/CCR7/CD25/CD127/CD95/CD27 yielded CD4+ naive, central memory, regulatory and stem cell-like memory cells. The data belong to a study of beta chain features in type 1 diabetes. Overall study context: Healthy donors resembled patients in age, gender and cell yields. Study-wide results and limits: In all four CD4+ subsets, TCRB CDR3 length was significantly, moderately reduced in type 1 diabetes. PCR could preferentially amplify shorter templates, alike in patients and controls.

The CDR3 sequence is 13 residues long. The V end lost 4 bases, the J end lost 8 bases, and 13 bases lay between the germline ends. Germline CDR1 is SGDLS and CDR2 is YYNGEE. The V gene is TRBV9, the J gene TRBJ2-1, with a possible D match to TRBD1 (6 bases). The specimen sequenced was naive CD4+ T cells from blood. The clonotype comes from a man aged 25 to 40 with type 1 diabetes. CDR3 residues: CASSPTGMDEQFF. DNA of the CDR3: TGTGCCAGCAGCCCCACAGGGATGGATGAGCAGTTCTTC.